The rows below give T cell receptor beta chains drawn from one sample of a study of blood T cell repertoires in COVID-19. This table comes from immunoSEQ multiplex PCR, and its TCRdb copy is limited to in-frame clones, with some not included. The data show approximately 40,000 clones, with under 90% seen just once and roughly 6.1% held by the top ten. Sequencing input: peripheral blood. All receptors derive from a human donor in a cohort sampled during active COVID-19. The CDR3 runs from the conserved cysteine through the conserved F or W. The order of the fields is clone size, J gene, V gene, D gene, CDR3 protein, CDR3 DNA. D genes are given only for firm matches. The listing skips clone size in some rows; elsewhere it reads once, few, many or a size class.

size: -; J: TRBJ1-1; V: TRBV2; D: -; CDR3: CASSARTEAFF; DNA: TGTGCCAGCAGTGCCAGGACTGAAGCTTTCTTT
size: -; J: TRBJ2-7; V: TRBV7-2; D: TRBD1; CDR3: CASSRGQGGYEQYF; DNA: TGTGCCAGCAGCCGCGGACAGGGGGGGTACGAGCAGTACTTC
size: -; J: TRBJ2-1; V: TRBV11-2; D: -; CDR3: CASSYAGNRNEQFF; DNA: TGTGCCAGCAGCTACGCAGGGAACCGGAATGAGCAGTTCTTC
size: -; J: TRBJ2-2; V: TRBV24-1; D: TRBD1; CDR3: CATGDRGRTGELFF; DNA: TGTGCCACCGGGGACAGGGGGCGCACCGGGGAGCTGTTTTTT
size: -; J: TRBJ2-2; V: TRBV7-9; D: -; CDR3: CASSFVAGELFF; DNA: TGTGCCAGCAGCTTCGTAGCCGGGGAGCTGTTTTTT
size: -; J: TRBJ1-4; V: TRBV3-1/TRBV3-2; D: -; CDR3: CASSPLSGNEKLFF; DNA: TGTGCCAGCAGCCCCCTGTCGGGTAATGAAAAACTGTTTTTT
size: -; J: TRBJ1-4; V: TRBV5-5; D: -; CDR3: CASSLANSAVEKLFF; DNA: TGTGCCAGCAGCTTGGCCAATTCGGCGGTTGAAAAACTGTTTTTT
size: -; J: TRBJ1-4; V: TRBV24-1; D: TRBD1; CDR3: CATSDRGEKLFF; DNA: TGTGCCACCTCGGACAGGGGGGAAAAACTGTTTTTT
size: -; J: TRBJ1-5; V: TRBV28; D: -; CDR3: CASSLRQGFRNNQPQHF; DNA: TGTGCCAGCAGTTTACGGCAGGGCTTTCGTAACAATCAGCCCCAGCATTTT
size: -; J: TRBJ2-5; V: TRBV10-3; D: -; CDR3: CAISESSRALSYQETQYF; DNA: TGTGCCATCAGTGAGTCGAGCAGGGCGCTGTCTTACCAAGAGACCCAGTACTTC
size: once; J: TRBJ1-2; V: TRBV12-3/TRBV12-4; D: -; CDR3: CASSLGGLRGYTF; DNA: TGTGCCAGCAGTTTGGGGGGGCTAAGGGGCTACACCTTC
size: -; J: TRBJ1-1; V: TRBV4-1; D: TRBD1; CDR3: CASSQEPGQRNTEAFF; DNA: TGCGCCAGCAGCCAAGAACCGGGACAGAGGAACACTGAAGCTTTCTTT
size: -; J: TRBJ1-1; V: TRBV3-1/TRBV3-2; D: -; CDR3: CASTRNVNTEAFF; DNA: TGTGCCAGCACCCGTAATGTGAACACTGAAGCTTTCTTT
size: -; J: TRBJ1-1; V: TRBV5-4; D: TRBD1; CDR3: CASSQPGTGGTEAFF; DNA: TGTGCCAGCAGCCAACCCGGGACAGGGGGGACTGAAGCTTTCTTT
size: -; J: TRBJ1-5; V: TRBV2; D: TRBD1; CDR3: CASGQGGNQPQHF; DNA: TGTGCCAGCGGACAGGGTGGGAATCAGCCCCAGCATTTT
size: -; J: TRBJ2-1; V: TRBV9; D: TRBD2; CDR3: CASSVALAGVGEQFF; DNA: TGTGCCAGCAGCGTAGCCCTAGCGGGAGTAGGTGAGCAGTTCTTC
size: -; J: TRBJ2-3; V: TRBV28; D: TRBD1; CDR3: CASSRHRGLSTDTQYF; DNA: TGTGCCAGCAGTCGTCACAGGGGGTTAAGCACAGATACGCAGTATTTT
size: -; J: TRBJ2-6; V: TRBV6-4; D: -; CDR3: CASSDLSGANVLTF; DNA: TGTGCCAGCAGTGACCTCTCTGGGGCCAACGTCCTGACTTTC
size: -; J: TRBJ1-5; V: TRBV9; D: -; CDR3: CASSTQGNQPQHF; DNA: TGTGCCAGCAGCACCCAGGGGAATCAGCCCCAGCATTTT
size: -; J: TRBJ1-5; V: TRBV30; D: -; CDR3: CAWGAGGNQPQHF; DNA: TGTGCCTGGGGAGCGGGGGGCAATCAGCCCCAGCATTTT
size: -; J: TRBJ2-7; V: TRBV27; D: TRBD2; CDR3: CASSFWLAGTYEQYF; DNA: TGTGCCAGCAGTTTTTGGCTAGCGGGAACCTACGAGCAGTACTTC
size: -; J: TRBJ2-1; V: TRBV7-2; D: TRBD2; CDR3: CASSSRGVAGSYNEQFF; DNA: TGTGCCAGCAGCTCTAGAGGGGTAGCGGGATCCTACAATGAGCAGTTCTTC
size: -; J: TRBJ2-1; V: TRBV5-1; D: -; CDR3: CASSLSGKTYNEQFF; DNA: TGCGCCAGCAGTCTTAGCGGTAAGACCTACAATGAGCAGTTCTTC
size: -; J: TRBJ2-4; V: TRBV30; D: TRBD2; CDR3: CAWTAGGGNIQYF; DNA: TGTGCCTGGACTGCTGGCGGGGGAAACATTCAGTACTTC
size: -; J: TRBJ2-2; V: TRBV12-3/TRBV12-4; D: -; CDR3: CASTGARTGELFF; DNA: TGTGCCAGCACAGGGGCAAGAACCGGGGAGCTGTTTTTT
size: -; J: TRBJ2-7; V: TRBV6-5; D: -; CDR3: CASRTLEQYF; DNA: TGTGCCAGCCGTACTCTCGAGCAGTACTTC
size: -; J: TRBJ2-1; V: TRBV6-2/TRBV6-3; D: TRBD1; CDR3: CASSYSGTGGRNEQFF; DNA: TGTGCCAGCAGTTACTCGGGGACAGGGGGCCGGAATGAGCAGTTCTTC
size: -; J: TRBJ1-5; V: TRBV28; D: -; CDR3: CASSFTGPDQPQHF; DNA: TGTGCCAGCAGTTTTACAGGACCCGATCAGCCCCAGCATTTT
size: once; J: TRBJ2-5; V: TRBV7-9; D: TRBD2; CDR3: CASSLWREGQETQYF; DNA: TGTGCCAGCAGCTTATGGCGGGAGGGCCAAGAGACCCAGTACTTC
size: -; J: TRBJ1-1; V: TRBV3-1/TRBV3-2; D: -; CDR3: CASSQTQMNTEAFF; DNA: TGTGCCAGCAGCCAAACGCAGATGAACACTGAAGCTTTCTTT
size: -; J: TRBJ2-2; V: TRBV14; D: TRBD1; CDR3: CASSQDTRGQGATNTGELFF; DNA: TGTGCCAGCAGCCAAGATACCCGGGGACAGGGGGCGACGAACACCGGGGAGCTGTTTTTT
size: -; J: TRBJ1-3; V: TRBV11-2; D: TRBD1; CDR3: CASTLEGVGQTGNTIYF; DNA: TGTGCCAGCACCCTAGAGGGGGTGGGACAGACTGGAAACACCATATATTTT
size: few; J: TRBJ1-2; V: TRBV27; D: TRBD1; CDR3: CASSLVRGHRGYTF; DNA: TGTGCCAGCAGTTTGGTCAGGGGGCATCGTGGCTACACCTTC
size: -; J: TRBJ2-2; V: TRBV4-1; D: -; CDR3: CASSQGRTRNTGELFF; DNA: TGCGCCAGCAGCCAAGGGAGGACGAGAAACACCGGGGAGCTGTTTTTT